This TCR beta chain was profiled in a study of blood T cell repertoires in COVID-19. At the level of the study: COVID-19 samples collected from the United States, Italy and Spain covered acute and convalescent phases.

CDR3 length: 15 amino acids. Trimming cost V 6 bases and J 13 bases; bases outside gene matches: 16. Germline lookup yields CDR1 MNHEY and CDR2 SVGAGI. Authors' data handling: Estimated nucleated cell counts came from reference gene primer amplification. Assay used: immunoSEQ multiplex PCR; TCRdb lists only in-frame clones, some missing. The DNA gave D and trimming, while V, J and clone size come from that table. Of 58,000 or so clones in the sample, roughly nine tenths were seen once. The specimen was peripheral blood. V gene TRBV6-5 combines with J gene TRBJ2-1; the match to TRBD1 covers 9 bases. The TCR sequence derives from a woman in her 70s with active COVID-19. The CDR3 sequence is CASRSTGGAGLPQFF. The CDR3 bases are TGTGCCAGCAGAAGTACAGGGGGCGCGGGACTTCCTCAGTTCTTC.